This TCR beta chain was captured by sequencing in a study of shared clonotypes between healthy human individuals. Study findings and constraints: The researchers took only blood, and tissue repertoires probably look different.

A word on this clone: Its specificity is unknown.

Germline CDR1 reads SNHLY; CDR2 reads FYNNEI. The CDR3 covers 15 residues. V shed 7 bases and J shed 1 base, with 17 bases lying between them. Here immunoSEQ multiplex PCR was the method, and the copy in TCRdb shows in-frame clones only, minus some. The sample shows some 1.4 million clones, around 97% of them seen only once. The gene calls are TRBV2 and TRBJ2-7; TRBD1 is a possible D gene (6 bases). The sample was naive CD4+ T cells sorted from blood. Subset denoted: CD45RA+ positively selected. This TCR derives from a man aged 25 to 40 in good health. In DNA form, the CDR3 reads TGTGCCAGCACCAACCCAGGGGAATTTTCCTACGAGCAGTACTTC. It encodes CASTNPGEFSYEQYF.